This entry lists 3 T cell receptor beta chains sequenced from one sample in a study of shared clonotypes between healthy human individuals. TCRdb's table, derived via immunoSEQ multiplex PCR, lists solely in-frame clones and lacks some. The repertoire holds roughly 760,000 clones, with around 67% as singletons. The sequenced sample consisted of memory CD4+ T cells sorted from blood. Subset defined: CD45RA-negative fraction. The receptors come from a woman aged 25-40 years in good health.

For the CDR3, the DNA is TGTGCCAGTTCTATAGGTGGCAGGGGTTCCGGGGAGCTGTTTTTT. Translating it yields CASSIGGRGSGELFF. The chain joins TRBV19 to TRBJ2-2; D perhaps matches TRBD1 (6 bases). Trimming took off 8 bases at V and 6 bases at J, with 19 bases between the two ends. CDR1 and CDR2 (germline): LNHDA, SQIVND (reference sequence). The length of the CDR3 is 15 residues.

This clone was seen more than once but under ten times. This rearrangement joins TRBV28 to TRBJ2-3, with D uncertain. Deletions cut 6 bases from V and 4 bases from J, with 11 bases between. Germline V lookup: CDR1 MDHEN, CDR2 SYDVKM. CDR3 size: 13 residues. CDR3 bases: TGTGCCAGCAGCCGGCTTGGGGCAGATACGCAGTATTTT. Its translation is CASSRLGADTQYF.

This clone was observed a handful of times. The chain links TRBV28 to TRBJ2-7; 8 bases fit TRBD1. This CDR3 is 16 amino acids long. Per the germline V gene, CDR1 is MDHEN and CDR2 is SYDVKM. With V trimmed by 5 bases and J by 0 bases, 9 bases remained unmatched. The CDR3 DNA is TGTGCCAGCAGTCGAGACAGGACAGGGAGCTCCTACGAGCAGTACTTC. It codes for CASSRDRTGSSYEQYF. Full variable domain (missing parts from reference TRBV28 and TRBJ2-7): DVKVTQSSRYLVKRTGEKVFLECVQDMDHENMFWYRQDPGLGLRLIYFSYDVKMKEKGDIPEGYSVSREKKERFSLILESASTNQTSMYLCASSRDRTGSSYEQYFGPGTRLTVT.